This is a list of T cell receptor beta chains from one sample in a study of blood T cell repertoires in COVID-19. Clones were read by immunoSEQ multiplex PCR, and TCRdb kept only the in-frame ones, dropping some. This table holds 250,000 or so clones, 86% found once. The sample was peripheral blood. Receptors were obtained from a man younger than 40 with active or convalescent COVID-19. The CDR3 runs from the conserved cysteine through the conserved F or W. The D gene is left open where the match is weak. Clone size is given for some rows only: seen once, a few or many times, or a class if the clone is expanded.

CASSQGGSVEAFF	TGCGCCAGCAGCCAAGGTGGGAGCGTTGAAGCTTTCTTT	TRBV4-1	once	TRBJ1-1	-
CASSQEILPDTQYF	TGCGCCAGCAGCCAAGAGATACTTCCAGATACGCAGTATTTT	TRBV4-1	-	TRBJ2-3	-
CATSGRQGSNSPLHF	TGTGCCACCAGCGGACGACAGGGGAGTAATTCACCCCTCCACTTT	TRBV15	-	TRBJ1-6	TRBD1
CASSYSAWGLGNYGYTF	TGTGCCAGCAGTTACTCCGCCTGGGGGCTTGGGAACTATGGCTACACCTTC	TRBV6-2/TRBV6-3	-	TRBJ1-2	-
CASSDKLVKTSSYNSPLHF	TGCGCCAGCAGTGATAAGCTGGTCAAAACGAGCTCCTATAATTCACCCCTCCACTTT	TRBV10-1	-	TRBJ1-6	-
CASSERGGSNSPLHF	TGTGCCAGCAGCGAGCGCGGGGGAAGTAATTCACCCCTCCACTTT	TRBV27	-	TRBJ1-6	-
CASSDGLAGEETQYF	TGTGCCAGCAGCGATGGACTAGCGGGCGAAGAGACCCAGTACTTC	TRBV7-2	once	TRBJ2-5	TRBD2
CASSQGPGLSGYTF	TGTGCCAGCAGCCAAGGTCCGGGTCTTTCTGGCTACACCTTC	TRBV4-2	-	TRBJ1-2	-
CASSGGTGQEKLFF	TGTGCCAGCAGCGGCGGGACAGGGCAAGAAAAACTGTTTTTT	TRBV9	-	TRBJ1-4	TRBD1
CASSPDNRGTEAFF	TGTGCCAGCAGTCCCGACAACAGGGGCACTGAAGCTTTCTTT	TRBV6-5	-	TRBJ1-1	TRBD1
CASKNQGALGYTF	TGTGCCAGCAAAAATCAGGGGGCGCTGGGCTACACCTTC	TRBV6-5	-	TRBJ1-2	TRBD1
CASRGTVGYGYTF	TGTGCCAGCAGGGGGACTGTTGGTTATGGCTACACCTTC	TRBV28	-	TRBJ1-2	-
CAWSAPRGSEKLFF	TGTGCCTGGAGTGCCCCCAGGGGGAGTGAAAAACTGTTTTTT	TRBV30	-	TRBJ1-4	TRBD1
CASSRTRDNEQFF	TGTGCCAGCAGTCGGACTAGAGACAATGAGCAGTTCTTC	TRBV2	once	TRBJ2-1	TRBD2
CASSEGTGGYTF	TGTGCCAGCAGTGAAGGGACAGGAGGCTACACCTTC	TRBV2	once	TRBJ1-2	TRBD1
CASSDRDRVSNQPQHF	TGTGCCAGCAGTGACCGGGACAGGGTGAGCAATCAGCCCCAGCATTTT	TRBV6-1	-	TRBJ1-5	TRBD1
CASSGGQGANYGYTF	TGTGCCAGCAGCGGGGGACAGGGGGCTAACTATGGCTACACCTTC	TRBV7-2	-	TRBJ1-2	TRBD1
CASSFRWDRKLQETQYF	TGTGCCAGCAGCTTTAGGTGGGACAGAAAATTACAAGAGACCCAGTACTTC	TRBV11-2	-	TRBJ2-5	TRBD1
CASSQGLGLQGPNEQFF	TGCGCCAGCAGCCAAGGGTTGGGCCTTCAGGGCCCCAATGAGCAGTTCTTC	TRBV5-1	-	TRBJ2-1	-
CASSLVAQGIRIYGYTF	TGTGCCAGCAGCTTAGTGGCTCAGGGGATACGGATCTATGGCTACACCTTC	TRBV7-8	-	TRBJ1-2	-
CASSGLAGSYNEQFF	TGTGCCAGCAGTGGTCTAGCGGGGAGTTACAATGAGCAGTTCTTC	TRBV2	-	TRBJ2-1	TRBD2
CASSSPTAAGNSPLHF	TGTGCCAGCAGTTCCCCGACCGCCGCCGGGAATTCACCCCTCCACTTT	TRBV6-5	-	TRBJ1-6	-
CASSLTLASNQPQHF	TGTGCCAGCAGCCTCACTCTTGCCTCAAATCAGCCCCAGCATTTT	TRBV7-8	-	TRBJ1-5	-
CSVDGTRVGVGGYTF	TGCAGCGTGGATGGGACAAGGGTTGGGGTGGGTGGCTACACCTTC	TRBV29-1	-	TRBJ1-2	-
CASSPNRQSYEQYF	TGTGCCAGCAGCCCGAACAGGCAGTCCTACGAGCAGTACTTC	TRBV7-6	-	TRBJ2-7	-
CASSPGQGGSGNQPQHF	TGTGCCAGCAGTCCCGGACAGGGGGGTTCAGGCAATCAGCCCCAGCATTTT	TRBV6-6	-	TRBJ1-5	TRBD1
CASSQIRDYTGELFF	TGTGCCAGCAGCCAGATCCGGGACTACACCGGGGAGCTGTTTTTT	TRBV3-1/TRBV3-2	-	TRBJ2-2	-
CASSDGTSLGEQFF	TGTGCCAGCAGTGACGGGACTAGCCTTGGTGAGCAGTTCTTC	TRBV2	-	TRBJ2-1	TRBD2
CASSQDHRGGTQYF	TGTGCCAGCAGCCAAGACCACAGGGGGGGGACCCAGTACTTC	TRBV3-1/TRBV3-2	-	TRBJ2-5	-
CAWTFTDTQYF	TGTGCCTGGACCTTCACAGATACGCAGTATTTT	TRBV30	-	TRBJ2-3	-
CASSPDRGPETQYF	TGTGCCAGCTCACCGGACAGGGGGCCGGAGACCCAGTACTTC	TRBV18	few	TRBJ2-5	TRBD1
CASSQVTTDTQYF	TGTGCCAGCAGCCAAGTAACTACTGATACGCAGTATTTT	TRBV4-2	-	TRBJ2-3	-
CASSEALSLSNQPQHF	TGTGCCAGCAGTGAAGCGTTATCTCTTAGCAATCAGCCCCAGCATTTT	TRBV6-1	-	TRBJ1-5	-
CASSLGGNTEAFF	TGTGCCAGCTCCCTCGGGGGGAACACTGAAGCTTTCTTT	TRBV18	once	TRBJ1-1	-
CASSLQNREDTQYF	TGTGCCAGCAGCTTGCAAAACAGGGAGGATACGCAGTATTTT	TRBV5-6	-	TRBJ2-3	-
CASSQTSGGALDTDTQYF	TGTGCCAGCAGTCAGACTAGCGGGGGGGCCCTTGACACAGATACGCAGTATTTT	TRBV6-6	-	TRBJ2-3	TRBD2
CASSPGTSEKLFF	TGTGCCAGCAGTCCCGGGACATCCGAAAAACTGTTTTTT	TRBV27	-	TRBJ1-4	-
CASSPDNNYGYTF	TGTGCCAGCAGCCCTGACAATAACTATGGCTACACCTTC	TRBV7-3	once	TRBJ1-2	-
CSVDRGLNYGYTF	TGCAGCGTTGACAGGGGGCTAAACTATGGCTACACCTTC	TRBV29-1	-	TRBJ1-2	TRBD1
CASSLGQDSYNEQFF	TGTGCCAGCAGCTTAGGACAGGACTCCTACAATGAGCAGTTCTTC	TRBV11-1	-	TRBJ2-1	-
CASSLGQGQPQHF	TGTGCCAGCAGTCTGGGGCAGGGTCAGCCCCAGCATTTT	TRBV6-5	-	TRBJ1-5	-
CASSALDGGSMANTF	TGTGCCAGCAGCGCCCTAGACGGAGGGTCTATGGCTAACACCTTC	TRBV9	-	TRBJ1-2	-
CASSLESGANTGELFF	TGTGCCAGCAGCTTGGAGTCAGGCGCGAACACCGGGGAGCTGTTTTTT	TRBV5-4	few	TRBJ2-2	-
CAWQTGDNQPQHF	TGTGCCTGGCAAACAGGGGACAATCAGCCCCAGCATTTT	TRBV30	-	TRBJ1-5	TRBD1
CASSQTSGGPPPDDTQYF	TGTGCCAGCAGCCAGACTAGCGGGGGGCCCCCTCCCGATGATACGCAGTATTTT	TRBV7-2	-	TRBJ2-3	TRBD2
CASTGGNSNQPQHF	TGTGCCAGCACCGGAGGGAATAGCAATCAGCCCCAGCATTTT	TRBV6-5	-	TRBJ1-5	-
CASSEELNSPLHF	TGTGCCAGCAGCGAAGAGCTAAATTCACCCCTCCACTTT	TRBV7-9	-	TRBJ1-6	-
CASSEEYSTPFAFF	TGTGCCAGCAGTGAGGAATACAGCACCCCGTTCGCTTTCTTT	TRBV2	-	TRBJ1-1	-
CASREDGGNTIYF	TGTGCCAGCAGGGAGGACGGAGGAAACACCATATATTTT	TRBV2	-	TRBJ1-3	-